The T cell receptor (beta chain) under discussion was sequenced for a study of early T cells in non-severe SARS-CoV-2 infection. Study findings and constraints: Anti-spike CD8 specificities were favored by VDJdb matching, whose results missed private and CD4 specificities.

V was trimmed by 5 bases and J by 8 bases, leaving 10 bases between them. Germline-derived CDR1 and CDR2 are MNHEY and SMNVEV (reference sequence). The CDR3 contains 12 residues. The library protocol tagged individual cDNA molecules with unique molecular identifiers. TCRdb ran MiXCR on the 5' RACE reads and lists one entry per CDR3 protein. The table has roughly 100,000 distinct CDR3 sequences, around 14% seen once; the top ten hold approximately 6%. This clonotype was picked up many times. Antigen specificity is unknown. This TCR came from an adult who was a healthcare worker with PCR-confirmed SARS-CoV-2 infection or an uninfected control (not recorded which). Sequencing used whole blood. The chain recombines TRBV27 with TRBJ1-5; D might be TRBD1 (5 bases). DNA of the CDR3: TGTGCCAGCAGTCAACGGGGGGAGCCCCAGCATTTT. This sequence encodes CASSQRGEPQHF.